This T cell receptor (beta chain) was sequenced in a study of cytomegalovirus exposure and HLA in healthy donors. Study background: Unique TCR beta sequences numbering about 100 million came from 150 million to 200 million T cells in an earlier analysis. Within an early data release were around 80 million unique TCRs drawn from HLA-typed donors. Study-wide points: One variant, a missense change in DCLRE1C, was linked in a later analysis to TCR beta V- and J-gene trimming. Across donors, presence/absence analyses took sequencing depth to be roughly uniform.

The PCR used 60 Vbeta and 13 Jbeta primers. Here immunoSEQ multiplex PCR was the method, and the copy in TCRdb shows in-frame clones only, minus some. The sample lists roughly 95,000 clones; roughly 82% were seen once. This clone was counted between two and nine times. Its antigen is as yet unknown. The length of the CDR3 is 17 residues. With 1 base removed from V and 7 bases from J, the gap between germline ends came to 19 bases. The germline gives CDR1 MGHRA, CDR2 YSYEKL. Sequenced input: PBMCs. The sequence was collected from a man in his thirties or forties in good health and CMV-seropositive. The chain links TRBV4-1 to TRBJ1-4; D perhaps matches TRBD1 (6 bases). The CDR3: CASSQVGPGGAPEKLFF. Written as DNA, the CDR3 is TGCGCCAGCAGCCAAGTTGGGCCCGGGGGGGCGCCTGAAAAACTGTTTTTT.